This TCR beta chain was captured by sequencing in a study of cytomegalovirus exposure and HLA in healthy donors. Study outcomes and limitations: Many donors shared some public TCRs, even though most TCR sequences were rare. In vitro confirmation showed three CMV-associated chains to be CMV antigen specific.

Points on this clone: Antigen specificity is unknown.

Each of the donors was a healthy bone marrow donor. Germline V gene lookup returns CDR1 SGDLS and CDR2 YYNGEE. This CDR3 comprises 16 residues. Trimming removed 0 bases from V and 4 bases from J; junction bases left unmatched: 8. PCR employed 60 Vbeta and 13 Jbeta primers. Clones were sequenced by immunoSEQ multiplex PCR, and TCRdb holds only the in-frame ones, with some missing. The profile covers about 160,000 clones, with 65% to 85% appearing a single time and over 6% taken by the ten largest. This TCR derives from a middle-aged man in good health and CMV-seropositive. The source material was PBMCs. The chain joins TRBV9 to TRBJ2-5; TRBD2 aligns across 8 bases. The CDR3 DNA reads TGTGCCAGCAGCGTAGGGAGCGGGGGAGGGGGAGAGACCCAGTACTTC. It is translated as CASSVGSGGGGETQYF.